These 6 T cell receptor beta chains share one sample of origin, sequenced in a study of shared T cell receptors in the human thymus. Assay used: immunoSEQ multiplex PCR; TCRdb lists only in-frame clones, some missing. This table has under 450,000 clones, approximately 95% appearing once. The sample comprised thymocytes. The receptors stem from a human donor.

The rearrangement joins TRBV28 to TRBJ2-1; no definite D call. There are 15 residues in the CDR3. The germline V and J ends were trimmed by 7 bases and 6 bases, with 19 bases remaining between them. Germline lookup yields CDR1 MDHEN and CDR2 SYDVKM. The CDR3 DNA follows: TGTGCCAGCACCCCGCGCTGGACGGGCCCCAATGAGCAGTTCTTC. Residues: CASTPRWTGPNEQFF.

The rearrangement joins TRBV9 to TRBJ2-3; TRBD1 aligns across 7 bases. Per the germline V gene, CDR1 is SGDLS and CDR2 is YYNGEE. Trimming took 3 bases from V and 6 from J; bases not matched to a gene: 10. The CDR3 is 15 amino acids. The CDR3 sequence: CASSAAGDRGDTQYF. CDR3 coding DNA: TGTGCCAGCAGCGCCGCCGGGGACAGAGGGGATACGCAGTATTTT.

The rearrangement joins TRBV2 to TRBJ2-7; the D is unclear. V was shortened by 6 bases and J by 2 bases, with 14 bases between the two germline ends. Germline loops: CDR1 SNHLY, CDR2 FYNNEI. The CDR3 contains 14 residues. For the CDR3, the DNA is TGTGCCAGCAGGACAAGGATGGAGCCCTACGAGCAGTACTTC. Its protein is CASRTRMEPYEQYF.

This sequence joins TRBV7-3 and TRBJ2-3; D may be TRBD2 (6 bases). The CDR3 has 16 amino acids. Trimming cost V 5 bases and J 2 bases, with 17 bases left between them. The germline gives CDR1 SGHTA, CDR2 FQGTGA. The CDR3 sequence: CASSPGGDYVTDTQYF. The CDR3 DNA is TGTGCCAGCAGCCCTGGAGGGGATTATGTCACAGATACGCAGTATTTT.

The rearrangement joins TRBV5-8 to TRBJ2-3; D possibly corresponds to TRBD1 (5 bases). V was pared by 3 bases and J by 0 bases, with 14 bases between. Germline assignment: CDR1 SGHTS and CDR2 YDEGEE. The CDR3 totals 16 residues. The CDR3 spells CASSSQGDSSTDTQYF. The CDR3 coding sequence is TGTGCCAGCAGCTCTCAGGGCGACAGTAGCACAGATACGCAGTATTTT.

In DNA form, the CDR3 reads TGTGCCAGCAGGACGAGGGGGGCTCCGTCGCATGAGCAGTTCTTC. Translation: CASRTRGAPSHEQFF. The chain joins TRBV28 to TRBJ2-1, with D tentatively TRBD1 or TRBD2 (6 bases each). The V gene lost 6 bases and the J gene lost 8 bases, with 20 bases spanning the gap. Germline lookup yields CDR1 MDHEN and CDR2 SYDVKM. The length of the CDR3 is 15 residues.